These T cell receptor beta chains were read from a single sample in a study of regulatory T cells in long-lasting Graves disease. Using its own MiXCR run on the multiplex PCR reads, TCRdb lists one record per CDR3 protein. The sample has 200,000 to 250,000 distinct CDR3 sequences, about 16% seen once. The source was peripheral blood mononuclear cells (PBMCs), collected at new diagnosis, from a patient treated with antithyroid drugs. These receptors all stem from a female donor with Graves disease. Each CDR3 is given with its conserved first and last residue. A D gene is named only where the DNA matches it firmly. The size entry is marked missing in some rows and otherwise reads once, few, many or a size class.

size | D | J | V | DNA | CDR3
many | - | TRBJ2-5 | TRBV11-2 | TGTGCCAGCAGCTTAAGAGGGACCCAGTACTTC | CASSLRGTQYF
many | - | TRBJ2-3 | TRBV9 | TGTGCCAGCAGCGCCCCCCCGACAGATACGCAGTATTTT | CASSAPPTDTQYF
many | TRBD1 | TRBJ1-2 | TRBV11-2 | TGTGCCAGCAGCCCCTACGCGGGACAGGGAACCGGCGGCTACACCTTC | CASSPYAGQGTGGYTF
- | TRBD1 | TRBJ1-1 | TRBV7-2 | TGTGCCAGCAGCTTAAGACAGGGGAGGTCTGAAGCTTTCTTT | CASSLRQGRSEAFF
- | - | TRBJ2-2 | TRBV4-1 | TGTGCCAGCAGCCCGACCCAGAACACCGGGGAGCTGTTTTTT | CASSPTQNTGELFF
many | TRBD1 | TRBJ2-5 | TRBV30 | TGTGCCTGGGGACAGGGGATTGCAGAGACCCAGTACTTC | CAWGQGIAETQYF
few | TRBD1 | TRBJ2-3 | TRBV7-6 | TGTGCCAGCAGCTTCGGACAGGGACGAGGAGATACGCAGTATTTT | CASSFGQGRGDTQYF
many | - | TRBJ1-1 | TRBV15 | TGTGCCACCAGCAGAGATAGGACATTGAACACTGAAGCTTTCTTT | CATSRDRTLNTEAFF
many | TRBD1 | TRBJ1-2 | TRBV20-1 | TGCGTTACAGGGGGCGGTAACTATGGCTACACCTTC | CVTGGGNYGYTF
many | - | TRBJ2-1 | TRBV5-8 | TGTGCCAGCAGCTTGTTGATTCTTGTCCGCACCCTTTGGCATGAGCAGTTCTTC | CASSLLILVRTLWHEQFF
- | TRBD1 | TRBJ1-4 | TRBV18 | TGTGCCAGCTCACTTACCCGGGCAGGGGGCAATGAAAAACTGTTTTTT | CASSLTRAGGNEKLFF
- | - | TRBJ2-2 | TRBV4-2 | TGTGCCAGCAGCCAAGATTTAGCGGCCAGCACCGGGGAGCTGTTTTTT | CASSQDLAASTGELFF
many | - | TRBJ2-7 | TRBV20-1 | TGCAGTGCTAGAGATGGGCAGGGGAACGAGCAGTACTTC | CSARDGQGNEQYF
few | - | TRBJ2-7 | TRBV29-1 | TGCAGCGCCACGGACGTTACACGAGGGGAGCAGTACTTC | CSATDVTRGEQYF
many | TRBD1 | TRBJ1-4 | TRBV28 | TGTGCCAGCAGTTTAATAAGGGGGCGCGAGATTGAAAAACTGTTTTTT | CASSLIRGREIEKLFF